These 14 T cell receptor beta chains originate from one sample sequenced in a study of shared clonotypes between healthy human individuals. Here immunoSEQ multiplex PCR was the method, and the copy in TCRdb shows in-frame clones only, minus some. The data contain about 1,800,000 clones, about 95% of them seen just once; the ten biggest clones take up under 1.5%. Naive CD8 isolation took CD45RO-negative cells positively selected for CCR7 and excluded terminally differentiated effector memory CD45RA+ cells. Input material: naive CD8+ T cells sorted from blood. The receptors stem from a man aged 18 to 35 in good health.

This clone was observed once. The chain has TRBV11-2 and TRBJ1-1; D perhaps matches TRBD1 (6 bases). The CDR3 has 13 amino acids. The V and J ends lost 5 bases and 8 bases respectively, with 15 bases between them. Germline V gene data show CDR1 as SGHAT and CDR2 as FQNNGV. In nucleotides, the CDR3 is TGTGCCAGCAGCGCTCCCGGGACACTAGAAGCTTTCTTT. Protein sequence: CASSAPGTLEAFF.

The chain has TRBV12-1 and TRBJ2-1; the D call of TRBD1 is as the table states it, not checked on the DNA. TRBV12-1 is an annotated pseudogene. The CDR3 is 17 amino acids. CDR3 sequence (DNA): TGTGCCAGCAGCTTTGCAGTCAGGGAAAAAGGATACAATGAGCAGTTCTTC. Encoded protein: CASSFAVREKGYNEQFF.

The rearrangement uses TRBV11-2 and TRBJ2-2; D is possibly TRBD1 (6 bases). The CDR3 is 13 amino acids. With 1 base removed from V and 6 bases from J, the gap between germline ends came to 6 bases. From germline, CDR1 is SGHAT and CDR2 FQNNGV. CDR3 in DNA: TGTGCCAGCAGCTTAGCAGGGGCCGGGGAGCTGTTTTTT. This gives the protein CASSLAGAGELFF.

The J gene is TRBJ2-7, the V gene TRBV5-4; 11 nucleotides agree with TRBD1. V lost 3 bases to trimming and J lost 2 bases; unmatched junction nucleotides: 4. Germline V gene lookup returns CDR1 SGHNT and CDR2 YYREEE (reference sequence). The CDR3 is made up of 15 amino acids. This CDR3 reads CASSSLDRGPYEQYF. The CDR3, as DNA: TGTGCCAGCAGCTCTTTGGACAGGGGGCCCTACGAGCAGTACTTC.

The V and J genes are TRBV28 and TRBJ1-6, with D unclear. This CDR3 region has 13 residues. Germline V gives CDR1 MDHEN, CDR2 SYDVKM. The CDR3 DNA reads TGTGGCGTGAGTTGGCGTAATAATTCACCCCTCCACTTT. Protein product: CGVSWRNNSPLHF.

For the CDR3, the DNA is TGTGCCAGAAGCTTAAAACCTAACTATGGCTACACCTTC. Protein: CARSLKPNYGYTF. This chain connects TRBV7-5 to TRBJ1-2. TRBV7-5 is recorded as a pseudogene. The CDR3 has 13 residues.

This chain uses TRBV7-6 with TRBJ2-1; possibly TRBD2 for D (6 bases). Trimming took 3 bases from V and 3 from J, leaving 15 bases between them. The CDR3 loop spans 16 amino acids. Per germline, CDR1 SGHVS and CDR2 FNYEAQ. The CDR3 loop is CASSFRLVGDYNEQFF. The CDR3 nucleotides read TGTGCCAGCAGCTTCAGACTAGTGGGGGACTACAATGAGCAGTTCTTC.

CDR3 sequence (DNA): TGTGCCAGCAGTTTATCGTGGGGAGAGACGCTGGATACGCAGTATTTT. Translating gives CASSLSWGETLDTQYF. The gene calls are TRBV27 and TRBJ2-3, with D possibly TRBD2 on 5 matching bases. The CDR3 contains 16 residues. The V end was cut by 0 bases, the J end by 6 bases, with 16 bases between. The germline gives CDR1 MNHEY, CDR2 SMNVEV (reference sequence).

The V and J genes are TRBV7-9 and TRBJ1-1; D remains ambiguous. CDR3 size: 12 residues. V was trimmed by 2 bases and J by 5 bases, leaving 6 bases between them. Germline CDR1 SEHNR, CDR2 FQNEAQ (reference sequence). The CDR3 coding sequence is TGTGCCAGCAGCTTACCGGTAACTGAAGCTTTCTTT. Its protein is CASSLPVTEAFF.

This chain joins TRBV2 and TRBJ1-5; TRBD1 is a possible D gene (5 bases). The CDR3 spans 13 residues. Trimming stripped 7 bases from V and 5 bases from J, with 12 bases between. The germline V gene encodes CDR1 SNHLY and CDR2 FYNNEI. The CDR3 nucleotides are TGTGCCAGCAAAGGGGAGACTCATCAGCCCCAGCATTTT. This gives the protein CASKGETHQPQHF.

Remarks on this clone: This sample also contains other DNA sequences that code for the same CDR3. The chain carries TRBV30 and TRBJ1-1, with D uncertain. Looked up from germline, CDR1 is GTSNPN and CDR2 is SVGIG (reference sequence). CDR3 length: 13 amino acids. V was cut by 0 bases and J by 1 base, with 6 bases left in between. CDR3 sequence reads: CAWSVLQNTEAFF. DNA of the CDR3: TGTGCCTGGAGTGTACTCCAGAACACTGAAGCTTTCTTT.

The J gene is TRBJ2-7, the V gene TRBV11-3; no definite D call. The V gene's germline CDR1 is SGHNT and CDR2 YENEEA. V lost 2 bases, J lost 0 bases, and 5 bases lay in between. This CDR3 spans 13 amino acids. The DNA for the CDR3 is TGTGCCAGCAGCTTATCGACCTCCTACGAGCAGTACTTC. Its protein is CASSLSTSYEQYF.

In DNA, the CDR3 is TGTGCCAGCAGCTCCCACCCCGGGACAGGGAGTGGTGGCTACACCTTC. Encoded protein: CASSSHPGTGSGGYTF. This chain uses TRBV5-8 with TRBJ1-2, with 9 nucleotides matching TRBD1. This CDR3 is 16 amino acids long. V lost 3 bases to trimming and J lost 7 bases; unmatched junction nucleotides: 13. Germline CDR1 is SGHTS and CDR2 is YDEGEE. The whole variable domain, filled in from reference TRBV5-8 and TRBJ1-2, reads EAGVTQSPTHLIKTRGQQATLRCSPISGHTSVYWYQQALGLGLQFLLWYDEGEERNRGNFPPRFSGRQFPNYSSELNVNALELEDSALYLCASSSHPGTGSGGYTFGSGTRLTVV.

The chain links TRBV7-9 to TRBJ2-2, with D uncertain. The CDR3 totals 13 residues. CDR1 and CDR2 from the germline V gene are SEHNR and FQNEAQ (reference sequence). Trimming cost V 4 bases and J 6 bases, with 9 bases left between them. CDR3 amino acids: CASSSITAGELFF. DNA of the CDR3: TGTGCCAGCAGCTCCATAACGGCCGGGGAGCTGTTTTTT. Full variable domain (outside the CDR3, taken from reference TRBV7-9 and TRBJ2-2): DTGVSQNPRHKITKRGQNVTFRCDPISEHNRLYWYRQTLGQGPEFLTYFQNEAQLEKSRLLSDRFSAERPKGSFSTLEIQRTEQGDSAMYLCASSSITAGELFFGEGSRLTVL.